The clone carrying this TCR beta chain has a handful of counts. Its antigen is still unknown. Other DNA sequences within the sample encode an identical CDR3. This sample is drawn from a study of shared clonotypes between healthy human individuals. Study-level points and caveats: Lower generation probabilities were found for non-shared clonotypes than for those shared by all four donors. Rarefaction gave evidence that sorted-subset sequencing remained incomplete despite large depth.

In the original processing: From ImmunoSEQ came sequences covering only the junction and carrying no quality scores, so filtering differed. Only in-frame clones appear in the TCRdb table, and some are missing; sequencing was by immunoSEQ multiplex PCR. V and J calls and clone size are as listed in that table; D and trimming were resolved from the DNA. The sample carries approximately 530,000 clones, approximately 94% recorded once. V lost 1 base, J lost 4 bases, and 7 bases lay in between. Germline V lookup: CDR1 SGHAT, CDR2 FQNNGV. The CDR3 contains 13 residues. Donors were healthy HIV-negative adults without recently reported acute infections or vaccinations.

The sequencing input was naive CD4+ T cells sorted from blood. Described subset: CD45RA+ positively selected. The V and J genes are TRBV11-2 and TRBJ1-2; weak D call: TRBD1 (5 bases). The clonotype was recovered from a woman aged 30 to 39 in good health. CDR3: CASSLGDSYGYTF. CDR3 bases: TGTGCCAGCAGCTTAGGCGACAGCTATGGCTACACCTTC.